Presented here are 22 T cell receptor beta chains from one specimen sequenced in a study of cytomegalovirus exposure and HLA in healthy donors. The PCR used 60 Vbeta and 13 Jbeta primers. Only in-frame clones appear in the TCRdb table, and some are missing; sequencing was by immunoSEQ multiplex PCR. The table lists 50,000 to 55,000 clones, 70% to 85% of them singletons. The sample was PBMCs. These receptors were collected from a woman aged 45-65 years in good health and CMV-seropositive.

V is TRBV7-2 and J is TRBJ1-2; D gene unclear. Trimming removed 5 bases from V and 6 bases from J, with 10 bases in between. Germline CDR1 SGHTA, CDR2 FQGNSA. The CDR3 spans 12 residues. In DNA, the CDR3 is TGTGCCAGCAGCCCGAGACTGGATGGCTACACCTTC. It codes for CASSPRLDGYTF.

The chain is built from TRBV5-5 and TRBJ2-7; 8 bases match TRBD1. This CDR3 has 13 amino acids. CDR1 SGHKS and CDR2 YYEKEE come from the germline V gene (reference sequence). V shed 2 bases and J 2 bases; nucleotides not matched to a gene: 0. CDR3 loop: CASSLQGAYEQYF. For the CDR3, the DNA is TGTGCCAGCAGCTTACAGGGGGCCTACGAGCAGTACTTC.

The chain joins TRBV27 to TRBJ1-2; D gene unclear. V lost 3 bases, J lost 1 base, and 6 bases lay in between. The CDR3 sequence is 13 residues long. CDR1 is MNHEY, CDR2 SMNVEV, per germline (reference sequence). DNA for the CDR3: TGTGCCAGCAGTTTCTACAGTAACTATGGCTACACCTTC. It is translated as CASSFYSNYGYTF.

V usage is TRBV7-2 and J usage is TRBJ1-3; a weak D match, TRBD1 (6 bases). The CDR3 consists of 15 residues. Germline V CDR1 and CDR2: SGHTA, FQGNSA. V shed 5 bases and J shed 0 bases, with 11 bases lying between them. The CDR3 DNA sequence: TGTGCCAGCAGCCCCCAGGGGAGCTCTGGAAACACCATATATTTT. This sequence encodes CASSPQGSSGNTIYF.

V and J are TRBV7-6 and TRBJ2-7, with 8 bases matching TRBD2. The ends lost 4 bases at V and 7 bases at J; junction bases unmatched: 3. Germline-derived CDR1 and CDR2 are SGHVS and FNYEAQ. The CDR3 length is 12 residues. This CDR3 is CASSSREGEQYF. The CDR3 bases are TGTGCCAGCAGCTCCCGGGAGGGAGAGCAGTACTTC.

This chain uses TRBV19 with TRBJ1-5; D is ambiguous. From germline, CDR1 is LNHDA and CDR2 SQIVND (reference sequence). V dropped 5 bases and J dropped 7 bases, with 9 bases sitting between them. The CDR3 spans 12 residues. The chain's CDR3 is CASSEQRQPQHF. In DNA, the CDR3 is TGTGCCAGTAGTGAACAGAGACAGCCCCAGCATTTT.

The genes are TRBV7-4 and TRBJ2-7, with 16 nucleotides matching TRBD2. CDR1 and CDR2 (germline): SGHVT, SQSDAQ. CDR3 length: 18 amino acids. V gave up 5 bases and J gave up 4 bases; unmatched junction bases: 11. CDR3 in DNA: TGTGCCAGCAGCCGGGGGCCGGGACTAGCGGGGGGGAAATACGAGCAGTACTTC. Translating gives CASSRGPGLAGGKYEQYF.

This chain links TRBV4-2 with TRBJ1-1; TRBD1 matches 7 bases. In germline, CDR1 is LGHNA, CDR2 YNFKEQ. The CDR3 spans 14 residues. V lost 3 bases to trimming and J lost 4 bases; unmatched junction nucleotides: 5. CDR3 sequence (DNA): TGTGCCAGCAGCCAGCGAACAGGGGTCACTGAAGCTTTCTTT. This codes for CASSQRTGVTEAFF.

The V gene is TRBV5-6, the J gene TRBJ2-2, with D maybe TRBD2 (6 bases). Trimming pared 1 base from V and 1 base from J, leaving 8 bases between. There are 15 residues in the CDR3. Germline assignment: CDR1 SGHDT and CDR2 YYEEEE. The chain's CDR3 is CASSLLRGNTGELFF. Written as DNA, the CDR3 is TGTGCCAGCAGCTTGTTGCGGGGGAACACCGGGGAGCTGTTTTTT.

This clone was seen only a few times. CDR3: CSVDTPTSGRAGEQFF. CDR3 DNA: TGCAGCGTTGATACCCCGACTAGCGGGAGGGCCGGTGAGCAGTTCTTC. The chain has TRBV29-1 and TRBJ2-1; 14 bases match TRBD2. J gave up 9 bases and V 3 bases, and 10 bases lay outside the gene matches. Germline-derived CDR1 and CDR2 are SQVTM and ANQGSEA. The CDR3 runs 16 residues.

The chain couples TRBV19 to TRBJ2-1, with D tentatively TRBD2 (5 bases). V lost 2 bases and J lost 8, with 10 bases in between. The germline V gene encodes CDR1 LNHDA and CDR2 SQIVND (reference sequence). This CDR3 spans 13 amino acids. The CDR3 region has the DNA TGTGCCAGTAGTATAAGTGAGGGCTATGAGCAGTTCTTC. Residues: CASSISEGYEQFF. Combining the CDR3 with reference TRBV19 and TRBJ2-1 gives the whole variable domain DGGITQSPKYLFRKEGQNVTLSCEQNLNHDAMYWYRQDPGQGLRLIYYSQIVNDFQKGDIAEGYSVSREKKESFPLTVTSAQKNPTAFYLCASSISEGYEQFFGPGTRLTVL.

CDR3 bases: TGCGCCAGCAGCCAAGGGCTTATAACCACCTACGAGCAGTACTTC. Its protein product is CASSQGLITTYEQYF. V usage is TRBV4-3 and J usage is TRBJ2-7; D not certain. Germline V gene data show CDR1 as LGHNA and CDR2 as YSLEER. Trimming shortened V by 1 base and J by 2 bases, and 12 bases separated the two germline ends. There are 15 residues in the CDR3.

This clone was observed a handful of times. V and J are TRBV18 and TRBJ1-1; TRBD1 might be the D (6 bases). V was cut by 8 bases and J by 6 bases, with 28 bases left in between. CDR1 and CDR2 from the germline V gene are KGHSH and LQKENI. This CDR3 has 17 amino acids. In DNA, the CDR3 is TGTGCCAGCCGCCCACCAGGGACAAGCCCAAAGGGCGCTGAAGCTTTCTTT. Amino acid sequence: CASRPPGTSPKGAEAFF.

In its sample, this clone was seen a few times. The rearrangement uses TRBV20-1 and TRBJ1-1, with D tentatively TRBD1 (6 bases). The CDR3 has 11 residues. In germline, CDR1 is DFQATT, CDR2 SNEGSKA (reference sequence). V dropped 5 bases and J dropped 9 bases, with 13 bases sitting between them. The DNA for the CDR3 is TGCAGTGCTTATAAACAGGGCAAAGCTTTCTTT. This codes for CSAYKQGKAFF.

The chain combines TRBV9 with TRBJ2-3; TRBD2 matches at 8 bases. Trimming took 4 bases from V and 5 from J; bases not matched to a gene: 15. In germline, CDR1 is SGDLS, CDR2 YYNGEE. The CDR3 length is 17 residues. The CDR3 nucleotides read TGTGCCAGCAGCAGTCAAGTGGGGGGGCTAGCGGGAGATACGCAGTATTTT. Residues: CASSSQVGGLAGDTQYF.

The rearrangement uses TRBV27 and TRBJ1-5, with D maybe TRBD1 (5 bases). The CDR3 consists of 15 residues. The ends were cut back, 2 bases at V and 4 bases at J, with 12 bases in the middle. CDR1 is MNHEY, CDR2 SMNVEV, per germline (reference sequence). The CDR3 DNA sequence: TGTGCCAGCAGTTTAGGGGGGAGGGAAAATCAGCCCCAGCATTTT. This sequence encodes CASSLGGRENQPQHF.

With respect to this clone: The sample has other DNA sequences that encode this CDR3 too. The chain recombines TRBV15 with TRBJ2-1; the match to TRBD2 covers 16 bases. The CDR3 runs 16 residues. V trimming: 3 bases; J trimming: 4 bases; junction bases outside the gene matches: 0. Germline CDR1 and CDR2: LNHNV and YYDKDF (reference sequence). CDR3 bases: TGTGCCACCAGCAGGGGACTAGCGGGGGGGTACAATGAGCAGTTCTTC. Its protein product is CATSRGLAGGYNEQFF.

The chain employs TRBV14 and TRBJ2-1; TRBD2 is a possible D gene (6 bases). The CDR3 contains 17 residues. Trimming removed 1 base from V and 4 bases from J, with 17 bases in between. Germline V gene data show CDR1 as SGHDN and CDR2 as FVKESK. CDR3 in DNA: TGTGCCAGCAGCCAAGGAGGGGTGCGCGGGGAATACAATGAGCAGTTCTTC. It codes for CASSQGGVRGEYNEQFF.

The chain carries TRBV19 and TRBJ2-1, with D possibly being TRBD1 (5 bases). V lost 10 bases and J 5 bases, leaving 15 bases between the germline ends. CDR3 length equals 13 residues. Germline V gives CDR1 LNHDA, CDR2 SQIVND (reference sequence). The CDR3 sequence: CATRNGADNEQFF. CDR3 in DNA: TGTGCCACTAGGAATGGGGCAGACAATGAGCAGTTCTTC.

The gene calls are TRBV6-6 and TRBJ1-2; D might be TRBD1 (6 bases). V was shortened by 8 bases and J by 4 bases, with 17 bases between the two germline ends. CDR1 is MNHNY, CDR2 SVGAGI, per germline (reference sequence). The CDR3 length is 14 residues. DNA of the CDR3: TGTGCCAGCCTGCTATCGGGGACACTCTATGGCTACACCTTC. Amino acids: CASLLSGTLYGYTF.

By sample share, this clone is medium-sized. The V call is TRBV10-2, the J call TRBJ2-5; 8 bases are a match to TRBD2. The V gene's germline CDR1 is WSHSY and CDR2 SAAADI. With 8 bases clipped from V and 2 bases from J, the junction kept 7 bases outside the gene matches. The CDR3 spans 14 residues. The CDR3 sequence is CASRRAGEQETQYF. The CDR3 DNA is TGCGCCAGCCGGCGAGCGGGGGAGCAAGAGACCCAGTACTTC.

The chain links TRBV28 to TRBJ1-1, with D possibly being TRBD1 (5 bases). The CDR3 length is 14 residues. The V and J ends lost 2 bases and 1 base respectively, with 8 bases between them. The V gene's germline CDR1 is MDHEN and CDR2 SYDVKM. CDR3 in DNA: TGTGCCAGCAGTTTAAGGGGAGGGAACACTGAAGCTTTCTTT. As protein: CASSLRGGNTEAFF.